This T cell receptor beta chain was captured in a study of a mutant IDH1 vaccine in newly diagnosed glioma. On the study more broadly: Pretreatment consisted of radiotherapy, temozolomide, or both, with most receiving both.

Time point here: week 23, last vaccination. In every dose of vaccine, 300 ug of mutant IDH1 20-mer peptide was given alongside topical imiquimod. Some clones are missing from TCRdb's copy, which holds only in-frame ones; the method was immunoSEQ multiplex PCR. Here the sample spans some 80,000 clones, around 85% being singletons. As regards this clone: Antigen unknown.

This CDR3 region has 15 residues. The germline CDR1 and CDR2 sequences are SGHTA and FQGTGA. Trimming took 2 bases from V and 8 from J, leaving 15 bases between them. Sample: PBMCs, taken from a glioma patient whose treatment included an IDH1 peptide vaccine. The V gene is TRBV7-3, the J gene TRBJ1-4; D is unclear. The receptor was isolated from a woman between 45 and 65 years old with glioma. CDR3 coding DNA: TGTGCCAGCAGCTTAGAGGACGAGGTAGGCGAAAAACTGTTTTTT. Amino acids: CASSLEDEVGEKLFF.